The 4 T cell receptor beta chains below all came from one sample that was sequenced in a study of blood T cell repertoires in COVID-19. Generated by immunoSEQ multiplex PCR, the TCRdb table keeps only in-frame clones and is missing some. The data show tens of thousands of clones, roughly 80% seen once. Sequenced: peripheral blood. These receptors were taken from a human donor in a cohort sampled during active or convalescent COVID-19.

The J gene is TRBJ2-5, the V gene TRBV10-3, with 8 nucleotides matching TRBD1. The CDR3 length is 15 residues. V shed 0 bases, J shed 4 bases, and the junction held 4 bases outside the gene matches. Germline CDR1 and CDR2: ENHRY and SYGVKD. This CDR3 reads CAISESTGAGETQYF. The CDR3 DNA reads TGTGCCATCAGTGAGTCGACAGGGGCCGGAGAGACCCAGTACTTC.

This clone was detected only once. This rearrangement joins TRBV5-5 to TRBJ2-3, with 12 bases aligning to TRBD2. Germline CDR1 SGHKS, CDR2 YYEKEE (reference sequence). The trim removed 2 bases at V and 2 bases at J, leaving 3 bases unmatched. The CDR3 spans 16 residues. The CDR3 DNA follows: TGTGCCAGCAGCTTCGGACTAGCGGGGCACACAGATACGCAGTATTTT. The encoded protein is CASSFGLAGHTDTQYF.

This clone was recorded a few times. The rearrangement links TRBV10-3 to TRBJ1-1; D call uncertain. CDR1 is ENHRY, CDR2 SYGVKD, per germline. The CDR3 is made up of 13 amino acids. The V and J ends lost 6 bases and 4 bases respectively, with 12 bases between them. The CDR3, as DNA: TGTGCCATCAGGGTCGCGGCGGGCACTGAAGCTTTCTTT. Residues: CAIRVAAGTEAFF.

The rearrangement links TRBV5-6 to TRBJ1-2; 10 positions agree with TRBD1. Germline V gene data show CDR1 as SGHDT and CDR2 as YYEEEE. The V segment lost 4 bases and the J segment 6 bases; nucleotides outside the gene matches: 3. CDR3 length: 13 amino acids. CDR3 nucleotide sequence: TGTGCCAGCAGCGGGACAGGGGCCAATGGCTACACCTTC. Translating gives CASSGTGANGYTF.